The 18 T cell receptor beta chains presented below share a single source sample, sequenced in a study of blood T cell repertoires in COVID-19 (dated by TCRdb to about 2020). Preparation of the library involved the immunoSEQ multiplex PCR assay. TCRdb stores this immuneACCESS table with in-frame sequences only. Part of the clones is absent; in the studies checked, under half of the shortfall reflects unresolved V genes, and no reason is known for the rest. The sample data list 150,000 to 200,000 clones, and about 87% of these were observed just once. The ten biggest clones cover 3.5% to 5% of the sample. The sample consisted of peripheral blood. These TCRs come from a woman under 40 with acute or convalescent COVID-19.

The DNA of the CDR3 is TGTGCCAGCAGCTTATTCAGGGAACATGGCTACACCTTC. It yields the protein CASSLFREHGYTF. The chain carries TRBV11-2 and TRBJ1-2, with a weak D call TRBD1 (5 bases). Trimming cost V 2 bases and J 6 bases, with 10 bases left between them. CDR3 length: 13 residues. The germline V gene encodes CDR1 SGHAT and CDR2 FQNNGV.

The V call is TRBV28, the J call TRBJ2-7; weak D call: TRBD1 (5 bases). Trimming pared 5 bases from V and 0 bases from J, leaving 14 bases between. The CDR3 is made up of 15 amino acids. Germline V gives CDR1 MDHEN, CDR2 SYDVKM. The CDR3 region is CASSTEDILSYEQYF. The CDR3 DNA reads TGTGCCAGCAGTACAGAGGACATACTCTCCTACGAGCAGTACTTC.

The CDR3 DNA follows: TGTGCCACCAGCAGAGCAATGGGACTTGGCACTGAAGCTTTCTTT. Translated, it gives CATSRAMGLGTEAFF. The rearrangement links TRBV15 to TRBJ1-1; a possible D gene is TRBD1 (5 bases). This CDR3 has 15 residues. Germline V gives CDR1 LNHNV, CDR2 YYDKDF (reference sequence). The V end was cut by 1 base, the J end by 4 bases, with 13 bases between.

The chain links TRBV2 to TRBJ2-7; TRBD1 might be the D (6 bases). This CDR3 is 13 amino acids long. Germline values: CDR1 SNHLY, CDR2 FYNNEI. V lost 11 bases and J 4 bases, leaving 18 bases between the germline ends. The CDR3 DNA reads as TGTGCCTGCGATCTAGAGGGGGTATACGAGCAGTACTTC. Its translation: CACDLEGVYEQYF. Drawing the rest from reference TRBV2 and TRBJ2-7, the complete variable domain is EPEVTQTPSHQVTQMGQEVILRCVPISNHLYFYWYRQILGQKVEFLVSFYNNEISEKSEIFDDQFSVERPDGSNFTLKIRSTKLEDSAMYFCACDLEGVYEQYFGPGTRLTVT.

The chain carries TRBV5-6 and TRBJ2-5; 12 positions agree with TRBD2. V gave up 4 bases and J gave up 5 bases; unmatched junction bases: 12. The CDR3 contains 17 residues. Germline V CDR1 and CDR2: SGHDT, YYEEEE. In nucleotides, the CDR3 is TGTGCCAGCAGCCCCACTAGCGGGAGGCGGGGGTGGGAGACCCAGTACTTC. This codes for CASSPTSGRRGWETQYF.

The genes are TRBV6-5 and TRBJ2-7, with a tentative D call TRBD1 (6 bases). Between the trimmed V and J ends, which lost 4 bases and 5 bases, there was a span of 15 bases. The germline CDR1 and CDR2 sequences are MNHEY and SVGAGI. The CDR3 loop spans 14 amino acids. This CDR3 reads CASSFNPQGNEQYF. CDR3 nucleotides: TGTGCCAGCAGTTTCAACCCGCAGGGGAACGAGCAGTACTTC.

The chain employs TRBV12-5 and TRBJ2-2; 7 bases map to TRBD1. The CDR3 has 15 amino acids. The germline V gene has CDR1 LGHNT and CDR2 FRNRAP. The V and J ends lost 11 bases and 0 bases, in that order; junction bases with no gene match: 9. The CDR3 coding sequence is TGTGCTTCGGGACAGCAAGCCTCGAACACCGGGGAGCTGTTTTTT. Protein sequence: CASGQQASNTGELFF.

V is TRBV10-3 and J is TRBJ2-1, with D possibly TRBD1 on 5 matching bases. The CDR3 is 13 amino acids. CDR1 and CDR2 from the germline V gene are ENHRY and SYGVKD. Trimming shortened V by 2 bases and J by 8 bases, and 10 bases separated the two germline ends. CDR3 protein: CAISERGFYEQFF. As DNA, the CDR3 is TGTGCCATCAGTGAGAGGGGTTTTTATGAGCAGTTCTTC.

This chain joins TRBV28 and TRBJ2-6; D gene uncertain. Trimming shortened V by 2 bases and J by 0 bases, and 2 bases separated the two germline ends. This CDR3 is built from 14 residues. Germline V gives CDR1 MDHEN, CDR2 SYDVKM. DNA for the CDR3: TGTGCCAGCAGTTTACACTCTGGGGCCAACGTCCTGACTTTC. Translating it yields CASSLHSGANVLTF.

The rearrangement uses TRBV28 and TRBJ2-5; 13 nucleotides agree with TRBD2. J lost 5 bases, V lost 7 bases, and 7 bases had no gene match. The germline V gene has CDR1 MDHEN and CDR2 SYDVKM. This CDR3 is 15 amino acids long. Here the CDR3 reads CASKGLAGARETQYF. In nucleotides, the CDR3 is TGTGCCAGCAAAGGACTAGCGGGAGCCCGGGAGACCCAGTACTTC. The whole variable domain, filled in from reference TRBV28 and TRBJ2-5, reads DVKVTQSSRYLVKRTGEKVFLECVQDMDHENMFWYRQDPGLGLRLIYFSYDVKMKEKGDIPEGYSVSREKKERFSLILESASTNQTSMYLCASKGLAGARETQYFGPGTRLLVL.

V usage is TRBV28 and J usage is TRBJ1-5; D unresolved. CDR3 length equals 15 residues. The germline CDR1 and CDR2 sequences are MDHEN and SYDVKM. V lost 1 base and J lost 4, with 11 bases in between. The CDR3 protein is CASSLSSGRNQPQHF. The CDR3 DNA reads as TGTGCCAGCAGTTTATCGTCTGGGCGAAATCAGCCCCAGCATTTT.

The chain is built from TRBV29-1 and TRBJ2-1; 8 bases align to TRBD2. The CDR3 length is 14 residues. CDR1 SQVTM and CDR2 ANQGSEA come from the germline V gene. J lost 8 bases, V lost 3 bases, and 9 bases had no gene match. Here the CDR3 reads CSVELPSGRDEQFF. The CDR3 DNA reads TGCAGCGTTGAGTTGCCTAGCGGGCGAGATGAGCAGTTCTTC.

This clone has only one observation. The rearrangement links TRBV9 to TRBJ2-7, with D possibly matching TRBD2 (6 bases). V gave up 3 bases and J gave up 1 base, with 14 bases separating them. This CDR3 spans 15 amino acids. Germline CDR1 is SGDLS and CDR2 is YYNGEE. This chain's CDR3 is CASSAGAEPSYEQYF. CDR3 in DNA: TGTGCCAGCAGCGCGGGAGCGGAACCTTCCTACGAGCAGTACTTC.

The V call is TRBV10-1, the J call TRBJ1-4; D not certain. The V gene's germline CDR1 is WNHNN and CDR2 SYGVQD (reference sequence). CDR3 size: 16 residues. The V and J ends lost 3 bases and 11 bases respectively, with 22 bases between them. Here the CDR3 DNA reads TGCGCCAGCAGTGACTTACCATCTACGACGGGGAACAAACTGTTTTTT. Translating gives CASSDLPSTTGNKLFF.

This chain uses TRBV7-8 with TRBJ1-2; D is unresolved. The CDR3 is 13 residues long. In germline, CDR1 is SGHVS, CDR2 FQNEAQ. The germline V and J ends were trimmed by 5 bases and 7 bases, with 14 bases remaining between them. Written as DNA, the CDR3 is TGTGCCAGCAGCACTAGTCGTACGGGTGGCTACACCTTC. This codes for CASSTSRTGGYTF.

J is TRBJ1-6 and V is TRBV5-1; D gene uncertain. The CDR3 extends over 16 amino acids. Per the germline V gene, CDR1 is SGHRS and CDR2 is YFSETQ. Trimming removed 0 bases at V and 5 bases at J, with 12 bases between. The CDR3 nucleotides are TGCGCCAGCAGCTTGGCCTCTAGGCGAGATAATTCACCCCTCCACTTT. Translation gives CASSLASRRDNSPLHF.

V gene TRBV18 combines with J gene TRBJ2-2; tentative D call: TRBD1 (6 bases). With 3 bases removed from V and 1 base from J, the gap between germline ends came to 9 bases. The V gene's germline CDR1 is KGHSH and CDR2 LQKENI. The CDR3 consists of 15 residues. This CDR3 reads CASSPLQGNTGELFF. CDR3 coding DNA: TGTGCCAGCTCACCCCTACAGGGGAACACCGGGGAGCTGTTTTTT. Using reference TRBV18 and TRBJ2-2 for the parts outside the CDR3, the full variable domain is NAGVMQNPRHLVRRRGQEARLRCSPMKGHSHVYWYRQLPEEGLKFMVYLQKENIIDESGMPKERFSAEFPKEGPSILRIQQVVRGDSAAYFCASSPLQGNTGELFFGEGSRLTVL.

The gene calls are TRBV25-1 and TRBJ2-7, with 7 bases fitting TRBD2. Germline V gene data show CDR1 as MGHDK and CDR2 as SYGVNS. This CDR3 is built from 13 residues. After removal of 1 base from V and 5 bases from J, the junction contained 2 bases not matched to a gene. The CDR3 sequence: CASSELGGDEQYF. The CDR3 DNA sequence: TGTGCCAGCAGTGAATTGGGAGGGGACGAGCAGTACTTC.